This TCR beta chain was captured by sequencing in a study of blood T cell repertoires in COVID-19. Data came from immunoSEQ multiplex PCR; TCRdb stores just in-frame clones and leaves some out. This repertoire shows about 260,000 clones, about 88% found once; its top ten account for about 4%. The V gene's germline CDR1 is MDHEN and CDR2 SYDVKM. This CDR3 is built from 14 residues. V shed 6 bases and J 6 bases; nucleotides not matched to a gene: 6. This clone was recorded at least ten times. J is TRBJ1-5 and V is TRBV28, with TRBD1 matching over 9 bases. This sequence originates from a young man with active or convalescent COVID-19. Specimen: peripheral blood. CDR3 coding DNA: TGTGCCAGCAGCAAGACAGGGGGAGGTCAGCCCCAGCATTTT. Encoded protein: CASSKTGGGQPQHF. The variable domain in full, with the rest retrieved from reference TRBV28 and TRBJ1-5, is DVKVTQSSRYLVKRTGEKVFLECVQDMDHENMFWYRQDPGLGLRLIYFSYDVKMKEKGDIPEGYSVSREKKERFSLILESASTNQTSMYLCASSKTGGGQPQHFGDGTRLSIL.